The 26 T cell receptor beta chains presented below share a single source sample, sequenced in a study of CD8+ T cells in alopecia areata. Treatment specified: oral pan-JAK inhibitor, 5-10 mg twice daily. Extracted from the samples, RNA was reverse transcribed into cDNA to serve as the sequencing template. The assay was immunoSEQ multiplex PCR, and TCRdb's table has in-frame clones only and misses some. Altogether fewer than 250,000 clones are present, 45% to 65% being singletons, with the ten largest covering approximately 0.7%. The source material was CD4+ T cells sorted from blood, sampled at week 4, from a patient treated with tofacitinib. These TCRs come from a human donor with alopecia areata.

The chain employs TRBV29-1 and TRBJ1-2; perhaps TRBD1 as D (5 bases). This CDR3 region has 16 residues. Germline V CDR1 and CDR2: SQVTM, ANQGSEA. V dropped 5 bases and J dropped 0 bases, with 19 bases sitting between them. This CDR3 is CSVHKVQGNTNYGYTF. In nucleotides, the CDR3 is TGCAGCGTTCACAAAGTCCAGGGCAATACTAACTATGGCTACACCTTC.

This chain links TRBV30 with TRBJ2-1; TRBD2 aligns across 9 bases. With 3 bases clipped from V and 8 bases from J, the junction kept 11 bases outside the gene matches. CDR3 length: 15 amino acids. Germline-derived CDR1 and CDR2 are GTSNPN and SVGIG (reference sequence). The DNA of the CDR3 is TGTGCCTGGAGAAGGCGGGAGGGCCTTCGCCATGAGCAGTTCTTC. Amino acids: CAWRRREGLRHEQFF.

CDR3 sequence: CASRESGQGGYTF. The DNA of the CDR3 is TGTGCCAGCAGGGAATCGGGACAGGGCGGCTACACCTTC. This chain connects TRBV11-2 to TRBJ1-2; 9 bases are shared with TRBD1. Germline assignment: CDR1 SGHAT and CDR2 FQNNGV. The CDR3 extends over 13 amino acids. V lost 6 bases and J lost 8; bases outside the gene matches: 7.

The sample holds a few counts of this clone. The chain uses TRBV30 and TRBJ1-1, with a tentative D call TRBD1 (5 bases). Trimming left V 5 bases short and J 3 bases short, with 13 bases between. The CDR3 has 13 residues. Germline CDR1 and CDR2: GTSNPN and SVGIG (reference sequence). In DNA, the CDR3 is TGTGCCTGGCAGGGTACGACGGACACTGAAGCTTTCTTT. This sequence encodes CAWQGTTDTEAFF.

This rearrangement joins TRBV10-1 to TRBJ1-1; D ambiguous. From germline, CDR1 is WNHNN and CDR2 SYGVQD (reference sequence). V gave up 7 bases and J gave up 7 bases, with 13 bases separating them. The CDR3 extends over 12 amino acids. This CDR3 reads CASKSSVVEAFF. In nucleotides, the CDR3 is TGCGCCAGCAAGTCGTCAGTAGTTGAAGCTTTCTTT.

On this clone itself: The germline gene is not matched at one end of the junction; a read error may be the cause. This chain connects TRBV25-1 to TRBJ1-1; no firm D call. Per the germline V gene, CDR1 is MGHDK and CDR2 is SYGVNS. The CDR3 runs 11 residues. In DNA form, the CDR3 reads TGTGCCAGGGGCGGGAACACTAAAGCTTTCTTT. Its translation: CARGGNTKAFF.

This clone was counted between two and nine times. V and J are TRBV4-3 and TRBJ2-1, with unresolved D. The length of the CDR3 is 13 residues. V was shortened by 0 bases and J by 7 bases, with 7 bases between the two germline ends. The germline CDR1 and CDR2 sequences are LGHNA and YSLEER. The CDR3 region is CASSQELGNEQFF. The CDR3 nucleotides read TGCGCCAGCAGCCAAGAATTGGGGAATGAGCAGTTCTTC.

The chain links TRBV6-6 to TRBJ2-1, with 9 bases lining up with TRBD2. Looked up from germline, CDR1 is MNHNY and CDR2 is SVGAGI (reference sequence). This CDR3 has 15 amino acids. J lost 8 bases, V lost 8 bases, and 13 bases had no gene match. The chain's CDR3 is CASYRGGTSSDEQFF. DNA of the CDR3: TGTGCCAGCTACCGTGGCGGGACTAGCAGCGATGAGCAGTTCTTC.

This chain uses TRBV2 with TRBJ1-5, with unresolved D. There are 15 residues in the CDR3. V was pared by 6 bases and J by 5 bases, with 17 bases between. The germline V gene encodes CDR1 SNHLY and CDR2 FYNNEI. The CDR3, as DNA: TGTGCCAGCAGCTCCGCGGTCGGGGTGCATCAGCCCCAGCATTTT. Translating it yields CASSSAVGVHQPQHF.

This sequence joins TRBV4-2 and TRBJ2-7; 10 bases line up with TRBD2. Germline loops: CDR1 LGHNA, CDR2 YNFKEQ. The CDR3 extends over 16 amino acids. V gave up 1 base and J gave up 3 bases; unmatched junction bases: 6. Here the CDR3 reads CASSQVPSGGVYEQYF. The CDR3 DNA sequence: TGTGCCAGCAGCCAAGTACCTAGCGGGGGAGTCTACGAGCAGTACTTC.

The chain's CDR3 is CSVEHNDGYTF. In nucleotides, the CDR3 is TGCAGCGTTGAACACAATGATGGCTACACCTTC. The chain links TRBV29-1 to TRBJ1-2; D not certain. The CDR3 loop spans 11 amino acids. Germline V gene lookup returns CDR1 SQVTM and CDR2 ANQGSEA. V was cut by 2 bases and J by 6 bases, with 7 bases left in between.

J is TRBJ2-7 and V is TRBV29-1, with 8 bases fitting TRBD2. Germline V gene sequence: CDR1 SQVTM, CDR2 ANQGSEA. The CDR3 consists of 19 residues. J lost 0 bases, V lost 0 bases, and 16 bases had no gene match. The CDR3 region is CSVEERAGGLSGSSYEQYF. The CDR3 region has the DNA TGCAGCGTTGAAGAAAGGGCTGGAGGTCTCAGCGGGAGCTCCTACGAGCAGTACTTC.

This rearrangement joins TRBV6-5 to TRBJ1-1; D call uncertain. Germline CDR1 MNHEY, CDR2 SVGAGI. V gave up 0 bases and J gave up 11 bases, with 19 bases separating them. The CDR3 consists of 15 residues. In nucleotides, the CDR3 is TGTGCCAGCAGTTACTCGAACCTACCCGGAGGTGAGGCTTTCTTT. As protein: CASSYSNLPGGEAFF.

CDR3 loop: CSASEEETQYF. In nucleotides, the CDR3 is TGCAGTGCTAGCGAGGAAGAGACCCAGTACTTC. The genes are TRBV20-1 and TRBJ2-5; D is unclear. The V end was cut by 3 bases, the J end by 3 bases, with 5 bases between. Germline V lookup: CDR1 DFQATT, CDR2 SNEGSKA (reference sequence). The CDR3 sequence is 11 residues long.

This chain uses TRBV4-3 with TRBJ2-3; 7 nucleotides align to TRBD2. Germline CDR1 LGHNA, CDR2 YSLEER. The trim removed 0 bases at V and 4 bases at J, leaving 13 bases unmatched. There are 18 residues in the CDR3. Here the CDR3 DNA reads TGCGCCAGCAGCCAAGATCGTTGGGAGGGAGGAGCGGCAGATACGCAGTATTTT. Protein product: CASSQDRWEGGAADTQYF.

V usage is TRBV6-5 and J usage is TRBJ1-3; TRBD1 agrees at 7 bases. The germline V gene encodes CDR1 MNHEY and CDR2 SVGAGI. This CDR3 is 16 amino acids long. The junction had 5 bases not matched to a gene; V was cut back by 3 bases and J by 0 bases. The CDR3: CASSYKTGSSGNTIYF. The CDR3 DNA sequence: TGTGCCAGCAGTTATAAGACAGGGAGCTCTGGAAACACCATATATTTT.

This clone was seen a few times. This sequence joins TRBV9 and TRBJ2-1, with 9 bases aligning to TRBD1. Germline loops: CDR1 SGDLS, CDR2 YYNGEE. V trimming: 0 bases; J trimming: 0 bases; junction bases outside the gene matches: 7. The CDR3 consists of 18 residues. The CDR3 DNA sequence: TGTGCCAGCAGCGTAGGCCCCCCGGACAGGGGCTCCTACAATGAGCAGTTCTTC. Encoded protein: CASSVGPPDRGSYNEQFF.

This clone was seen only a few times. This chain links TRBV7-2 with TRBJ2-2; D possibly corresponds to TRBD2 (5 bases). The V gene lost 6 bases and the J gene lost 9 bases, with 20 bases spanning the gap. The CDR3 covers 15 residues. Germline CDR1 is SGHTA and CDR2 is FQGNSA. Written as DNA, the CDR3 is TGTGCCAGCAGTCCGGGGAGACGGGTCATGTGGGAGCTGTTTTTT. Protein sequence: CASSPGRRVMWELFF.

The chain uses TRBV7-6 and TRBJ2-5; D gene uncertain. The V and J ends lost 0 bases and 4 bases respectively, with 9 bases between them. Per the germline V gene, CDR1 is SGHVS and CDR2 is FNYEAQ. The CDR3 is 14 amino acids. The CDR3 region is CASSLALGGETQYF. The CDR3, as DNA: TGTGCCAGCAGCTTAGCGCTGGGCGGAGAGACCCAGTACTTC.

The V and J genes are TRBV2 and TRBJ2-3; 7 positions match TRBD1. This CDR3 is 14 amino acids long. Germline CDR1 reads SNHLY; CDR2 reads FYNNEI. With 4 bases clipped from V and 7 bases from J, the junction kept 8 bases outside the gene matches. The CDR3 DNA follows: TGTGCCAGCAGTGGAGACAGGGTCGCGAATACGCAGTATTTT. Translated, it gives CASSGDRVANTQYF.

This rearrangement joins TRBV5-6 to TRBJ2-7; D might be TRBD1 (5 bases). Germline V gene lookup returns CDR1 SGHDT and CDR2 YYEEEE. The CDR3 extends over 13 amino acids. Trimming took 4 bases from V and 3 from J, leaving 11 bases between them. The CDR3 sequence is CASSTPGNYEQYF. DNA of the CDR3: TGTGCCAGCAGCACCCCAGGGAACTACGAGCAGTACTTC. Looking up the rest from reference TRBV5-6 and TRBJ2-7 gives the full variable domain: DAGVTQSPTHLIKTRGQQVTLRCSPKSGHDTVSWYQQALGQGPQFIFQYYEEEERQRGNFPDRFSGHQFPNYSSELNVNALLLGDSALYLCASSTPGNYEQYFGPGTRLTVT.

The chain is built from TRBV7-2 and TRBJ1-2, with 12 bases aligning to TRBD1. The CDR3 totals 15 residues. The germline V gene has CDR1 SGHTA and CDR2 FQGNSA. V dropped 5 bases and J dropped 8; count of bases not matched to a gene: 9. The CDR3 coding sequence is TGTGCCAGCAGCCCTTCGGGACAGGGGGCGCGAGGCTACACCTTC. It is translated as CASSPSGQGARGYTF.

The rearrangement links TRBV9 to TRBJ2-2; D gene uncertain. Germline lookup yields CDR1 SGDLS and CDR2 YYNGEE. V was pared by 0 bases and J by 6 bases, with 6 bases between. This CDR3 spans 13 amino acids. CDR3 amino acids: CASSVGRPGELFF. DNA for the CDR3: TGTGCCAGCAGCGTAGGTAGACCCGGGGAGCTGTTTTTT.

This chain's CDR3 is CASRTLAVQRVETQYF. The DNA for the CDR3 is TGCGCCAGCAGAACACTAGCGGTCCAAAGGGTGGAGACCCAGTACTTC. The rearrangement links TRBV5-1 to TRBJ2-5, with TRBD2 matching 8 bases. Looked up from germline, CDR1 is SGHRS and CDR2 is YFSETQ. This CDR3 region has 16 residues. Trimming took 5 bases from V and 5 from J; bases not matched to a gene: 14.

This chain connects TRBV11-2 to TRBJ2-5; D perhaps matches TRBD1 (5 bases). Per the germline V gene, CDR1 is SGHAT and CDR2 is FQNNGV. With 5 bases removed from V and 5 bases from J, the gap between germline ends came to 6 bases. CDR3 length: 11 amino acids. The CDR3 DNA sequence: TGTGCCAGCAGCCCAGGGGAGACCCAGTACTTC. Amino acids: CASSPGETQYF.

This clone was observed a handful of times. The chain uses TRBV9 and TRBJ2-2, with D unclear. Trimming pared 7 bases from V and 5 bases from J, leaving 12 bases between. Germline V gives CDR1 SGDLS, CDR2 YYNGEE. The CDR3 is 13 residues long. The CDR3 reads CASGIRTTGELFF. The CDR3 nucleotides are TGTGCCAGCGGGATACGCACGACCGGGGAGCTGTTTTTT.